The sequence of this TCR beta chain was determined in a study of T cell responses to AZD1222 COVID-19 vaccine. The junction had 5 bases not matched to a gene; V was cut back by 3 bases and J by 1 base. CDR1 and CDR2 from the germline V gene are SGHRS and YFSETQ. The CDR3 is 15 residues long. Clones were read by immunoSEQ multiplex PCR, and TCRdb kept only the in-frame ones, dropping some. The sample contains 120,000 or so clones, about 89% of which appear only once. This receptor was taken from an adult in good health. V and J are TRBV5-1 and TRBJ1-1; 8 bases are a match to TRBD1. The material sequenced was peripheral blood, taken on day 0 of MenACWY control vaccination. The CDR3 loop is CASSSRTGSNTEAFF. Here the CDR3 DNA reads TGCGCCAGCAGCTCCCGGACAGGGTCGAACACTGAAGCTTTCTTT.